This T cell receptor beta chain stems from a study of early T cells in non-severe SARS-CoV-2 infection. A few counts support this clonotype. Its antigen is as yet unknown. Trimming stripped 10 bases from V and 4 bases from J, with 22 bases between. Germline V gene sequence: CDR1 MNHNS, CDR2 SASEGT. The length of the CDR3 is 15 residues. Whole-study findings and limits: Sequences matched to VDJdb favored anti-spike CD8 responses, while private and CD4 specificities were missed.

TCRdb ran MiXCR on the 5' RACE reads and lists one entry per CDR3 protein. This sample carries 85,000 to 120,000 distinct CDR3 sequences, around 13% of them seen once, and the ten largest clones take roughly 6.3%. This TCR was sampled from an adult who was a healthcare worker with PCR-confirmed SARS-CoV-2 infection or an uninfected control (not recorded which). The sequenced material came from whole blood. This sequence joins TRBV6-1 and TRBJ1-2, with D maybe TRBD1 (6 bases). The CDR3 DNA reads as TGTGCCACGACCGGGGGGCAGGTAAAGAGCTATGGCTACACCTTC. It yields the protein CATTGGQVKSYGYTF.